The sequence of this TCR beta chain was determined in a study of Graves' ophthalmopathy and Graves' hyperthyroidism. The study amplified TCR beta CDR3 regions using RNA transcripts. HTBI primers were used in a first-round RT-PCR, which preceded a second-round multiplex PCR. MiXCR, applied by TCRdb to the multiplex PCR reads, yields one record per CDR3 protein. The data show 500,000 to 800,000 distinct CDR3 sequences, approximately 39% seen once. This CDR3 has 19 amino acids. With 2 bases removed from V and 1 base from J, the gap between germline ends came to 19 bases. Germline V gives CDR1 SGHRS, CDR2 YFSETQ.

The receptor comes from an adult man with Graves' ophthalmopathy. The material sequenced was peripheral blood. J is TRBJ2-6 and V is TRBV5-1, with D possibly TRBD1 on 7 matching bases. The CDR3 DNA sequence: TGCGCCAGCAGCTTTTGGAGACAGGGACTTTCTTCTGGGGCCAACGTCCTGACTTTC. It specifies CASSFWRQGLSSGANVLTF.